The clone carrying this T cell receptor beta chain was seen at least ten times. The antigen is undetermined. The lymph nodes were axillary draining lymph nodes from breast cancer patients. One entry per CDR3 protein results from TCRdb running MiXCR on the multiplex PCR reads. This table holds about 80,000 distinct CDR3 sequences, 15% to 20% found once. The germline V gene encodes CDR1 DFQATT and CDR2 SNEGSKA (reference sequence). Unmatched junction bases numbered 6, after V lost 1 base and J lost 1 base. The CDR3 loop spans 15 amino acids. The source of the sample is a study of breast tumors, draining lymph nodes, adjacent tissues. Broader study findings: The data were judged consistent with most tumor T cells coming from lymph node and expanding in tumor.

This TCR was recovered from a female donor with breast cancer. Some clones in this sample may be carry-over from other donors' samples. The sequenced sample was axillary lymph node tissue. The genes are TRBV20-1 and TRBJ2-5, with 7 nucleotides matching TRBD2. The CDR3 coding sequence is TGCAGTGCTAGAGCTAATAGCGGGTCCCAAGAGACCCAGTACTTC. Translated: CSARANSGSQETQYF.